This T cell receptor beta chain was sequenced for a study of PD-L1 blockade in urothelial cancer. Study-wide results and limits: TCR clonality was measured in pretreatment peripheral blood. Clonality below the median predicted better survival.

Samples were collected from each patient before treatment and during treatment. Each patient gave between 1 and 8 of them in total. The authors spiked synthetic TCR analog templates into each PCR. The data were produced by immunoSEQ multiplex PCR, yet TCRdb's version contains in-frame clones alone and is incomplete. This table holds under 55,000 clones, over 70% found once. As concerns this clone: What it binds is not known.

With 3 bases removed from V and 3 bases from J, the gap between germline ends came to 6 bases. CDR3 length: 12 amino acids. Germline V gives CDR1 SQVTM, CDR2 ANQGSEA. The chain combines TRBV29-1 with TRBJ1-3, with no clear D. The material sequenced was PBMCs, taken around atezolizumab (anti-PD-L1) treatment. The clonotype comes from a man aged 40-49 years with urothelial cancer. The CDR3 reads CSVDRGGNTIYF. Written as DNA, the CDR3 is TGCAGCGTTGACCGGGGTGGAAACACCATATATTTT.